Listed below are T cell receptor beta chains from one sample, sequenced in a study of T cell changes during pregnancy in multiple sclerosis. Only in-frame clones appear in the TCRdb table, and some are missing; sequencing was by immunoSEQ multiplex PCR. The sample contains more than 80,000 clones, about 90% of which appear only once. The sequenced sample was peripheral blood, obtained before pregnancy. The source is a female donor with multiple sclerosis, enrolled in a pregnancy study. Both conserved end residues are part of each CDR3. Each record gives: J gene, D gene, V gene, clone size, CDR3 DNA, CDR3 protein. A D gene is named only where the DNA matches it firmly. Clone sizes are given selectively: once, few, many, or a class where the clone is expanded.

j_gene: TRBJ2-5
d_gene: TRBD2
v_gene: TRBV5-1
abundance: once
CDR3nt: TGCGCCAGCAGCTTGGCCGCGGGGGGGCTGGGGGAGACCCAGTACTTC
CDR3aa: CASSLAAGGLGETQYF

j_gene: TRBJ1-5
d_gene: .
v_gene: TRBV6-1
abundance: .
CDR3nt: TGTGCCAGCAGCCAAGAGTGGGGGCAGGGCCAGCCCCAGCATTTT
CDR3aa: CASSQEWGQGQPQHF

j_gene: TRBJ2-5
d_gene: TRBD1
v_gene: TRBV6-6
abundance: .
CDR3nt: TGTGCCAGCAGAACAGGGGGCGGAGAGACCCAGTACTTC
CDR3aa: CASRTGGGETQYF

j_gene: TRBJ1-4
d_gene: TRBD1
v_gene: TRBV25-1
abundance: .
CDR3nt: TGTGCCAGCAGTGATCCCCGGGGAACCCGGACAGGGAATGAAAAACTGTTTTTT
CDR3aa: CASSDPRGTRTGNEKLFF

j_gene: TRBJ2-7
d_gene: .
v_gene: TRBV27
abundance: .
CDR3nt: TGTGCCAGCAGTTTATCTCCCGGGTACGAGCAGTACTTC
CDR3aa: CASSLSPGYEQYF

j_gene: TRBJ1-1
d_gene: TRBD1
v_gene: TRBV19
abundance: .
CDR3nt: TGTGCCAGTAGGGGGACAGGGGCGGGTAGCACTGAAGCTTTCTTT
CDR3aa: CASRGTGAGSTEAFF

j_gene: TRBJ2-1
d_gene: TRBD2
v_gene: TRBV11-3
abundance: .
CDR3nt: TGTGCCAGCAGCTTAAGGGCAGCGGGAGTCGACGACAATGAGCAGTTCTTC
CDR3aa: CASSLRAAGVDDNEQFF

j_gene: TRBJ2-3
d_gene: .
v_gene: TRBV6-5
abundance: .
CDR3nt: TGTGCCAGCACCCTAAGAGGGCCAGATACGCAGTATTTT
CDR3aa: CASTLRGPDTQYF

j_gene: TRBJ1-4
d_gene: TRBD1
v_gene: TRBV11-2
abundance: .
CDR3nt: TGTGCCAGCAGCTCGGGACAGGCAACTAATGAAAAACTGTTTTTT
CDR3aa: CASSSGQATNEKLFF

j_gene: TRBJ2-7
d_gene: .
v_gene: TRBV5-8
abundance: .
CDR3nt: TGTGCCAGCAGGGCCTTTGGCGGGACCTACGAGCAGTACTTC
CDR3aa: CASRAFGGTYEQYF

j_gene: TRBJ2-1
d_gene: TRBD2
v_gene: TRBV6-5
abundance: .
CDR3nt: TGTGCCAGCAGAGCCCGGACTAGCGGCCACAATGAGCAGTTCTTC
CDR3aa: CASRARTSGHNEQFF

j_gene: TRBJ2-5
d_gene: TRBD1
v_gene: TRBV10-3
abundance: .
CDR3nt: TGTGCCATCAGTAAAGGTCCGGGACAGGGGCAAGAGACCCAGTACTTC
CDR3aa: CAISKGPGQGQETQYF

j_gene: TRBJ2-7
d_gene: .
v_gene: TRBV28
abundance: .
CDR3nt: TGTGCCAGCAGTTTTAGCGGAGGGCCCTCTAGTGGGCAGTACTTC
CDR3aa: CASSFSGGPSSGQYF

j_gene: TRBJ2-5
d_gene: TRBD2
v_gene: TRBV27
abundance: .
CDR3nt: TGTGCCAGCAGGAGACTAGCGGGAGAGACCCAGTACTTC
CDR3aa: CASRRLAGETQYF

j_gene: TRBJ1-1
d_gene: .
v_gene: TRBV5-1
abundance: .
CDR3nt: TGCGCCAGCAGCTTAGCTCCGAACACTGAAGCTTTCTTT
CDR3aa: CASSLAPNTEAFF

j_gene: TRBJ2-7
d_gene: .
v_gene: TRBV5-1
abundance: .
CDR3nt: TGCGCCAGCAGCTCACAGGGTTACGAGCAGTACTTC
CDR3aa: CASSSQGYEQYF